The 7 T cell receptor beta chains below were found in one sample sequenced in a study of T-cell reconstitution after alpha-beta-depleted transplantation in children. Researchers prepared the TCRbeta library using unique molecular identifiers, the study reports. TCRdb analysed the PCR reads with MiXCR anew, one entry per CDR3 protein. The data contain 330,000 or so distinct CDR3 sequences, less than 9.5% of them singletons. Regarding the study as a whole: T cells produced anew were the main source of T-cell counts and diversity one year after transplant.

Their antigens remain unidentified. The input for sequencing was peripheral blood, taken 360 days after TCRalphabeta/CD19-depleted stem cell transplant. The source is a female patient aged 2-10 years who had a stem cell transplant for Fanconi anemia, so the T cells may come from the graft donor.

This clonotype was counted a few times. This chain uses TRBV6-5 with TRBJ2-5; D unclear. This CDR3 has 13 residues. V shed 0 bases and J shed 8 bases, with 10 bases lying between them. Per germline, CDR1 MNHEY and CDR2 SVGAGI. The DNA for the CDR3 is TGTGCCAGCAGTTACTCGTTGACCGGTACCCAGTACTTC. It encodes CASSYSLTGTQYF.

V is TRBV20-1 and J is TRBJ2-1; D gene ambiguous. The CDR3 length is 14 residues. In germline, CDR1 is DFQATT, CDR2 SNEGSKA (reference sequence). Written as DNA, the CDR3 is TGCAGCGGCCTTCTGGCGCGAGCCTACAATGAGCAGTTCTTC. Translation gives CSGLLARAYNEQFF.

The chain employs TRBV20-1 and TRBJ2-5, with 7 bases aligning to TRBD1. This CDR3 contains 13 residues. V gave up 4 bases and J gave up 1 base; unmatched junction bases: 3. Germline assignment: CDR1 DFQATT and CDR2 SNEGSKA (reference sequence). CDR3 sequence (DNA): TGCAGTGCTACCGGGGACAGCCAAGAGACCCAGTACTTC. Translating gives CSATGDSQETQYF.

This clonotype showed up many times. The genes are TRBV14 and TRBJ2-7, with 8 bases identical to TRBD1. Per germline, CDR1 SGHDN and CDR2 FVKESK. The CDR3 runs to 16 residues. Trimming cost V 3 bases and J 4 bases; bases outside gene matches: 11. CDR3 residues: CASSQSLDRGGYEQYF. CDR3 bases: TGTGCCAGCAGCCAGTCTCTCGACAGGGGCGGGTACGAGCAGTACTTC.

This clonotype was seen only a few times. The chain carries TRBV5-1 and TRBJ2-3; no reliable D call. Trimming removed 7 bases at V and 6 bases at J, with 15 bases between. CDR1 SGHRS and CDR2 YFSETQ come from the germline V gene. The CDR3 has 13 residues. The CDR3 DNA is TGCGCCAGCGCTACCTCCATCTATGATACGCAGTATTTT. It is translated as CASATSIYDTQYF.

This clonotype was counted ten times or more. The chain is built from TRBV20-1 and TRBJ2-7, with 14 nucleotides matching TRBD2. CDR1 DFQATT and CDR2 SNEGSKA come from the germline V gene (reference sequence). The ends lost 3 bases at V and 4 bases at J; junction bases unmatched: 2. The CDR3 loop spans 14 amino acids. The CDR3 loop is CSASGLAGGYEQYF. The CDR3 coding sequence is TGCAGTGCTAGTGGACTAGCGGGGGGTTACGAGCAGTACTTC.

V is TRBV28 and J is TRBJ1-6, with D hard to call. Per the germline V gene, CDR1 is MDHEN and CDR2 is SYDVKM. The CDR3 sequence is 15 residues long. The V gene lost 5 bases and the J gene lost 6 bases, with 14 bases spanning the gap. The CDR3 DNA reads TGTGCCAGCAGTCCCGGGTACAGTTCTAATTCACCCCTCCACTTT. It yields the protein CASSPGYSSNSPLHF.